This TCR beta chain was identified in a study of CD8 T cells in Susac syndrome. With random hexamers, reverse transcription was performed on about 0.5 to 1 ug of RNA. The immunoSEQ assay covered 54 Vbeta and 13 Jbeta segments for CDR3. TCRdb called the immunoSEQ multiplex PCR reads again in MiXCR, with one record for every CDR3 protein. The table shows 190,000 or so distinct CDR3 sequences, with roughly 96% occurring only once. Germline lookup yields CDR1 DFQATT and CDR2 SNEGSKA (reference sequence). V gave up 1 base and J gave up 4 bases; unmatched junction bases: 4. The CDR3 contains 15 residues. The sequence came from a human donor with multiple sclerosis. This chain links TRBV20-1 with TRBJ2-3; TRBD2 aligns across 11 bases. Sequences were obtained from CD4+ T cells from PBMCs. The CDR3 reads CSARGHSGGADTQYF. Here the CDR3 DNA reads TGCAGTGCTAGAGGTCATAGCGGGGGGGCAGATACGCAGTATTTT.